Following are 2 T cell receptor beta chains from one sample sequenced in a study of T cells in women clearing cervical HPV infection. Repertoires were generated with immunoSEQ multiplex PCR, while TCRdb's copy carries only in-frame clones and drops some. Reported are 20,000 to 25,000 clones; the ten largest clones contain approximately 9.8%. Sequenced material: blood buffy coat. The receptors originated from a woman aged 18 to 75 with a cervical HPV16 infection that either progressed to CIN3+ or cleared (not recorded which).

The CDR3 reads CASSNDRGSLEAFF. CDR3 bases read: TGTGCCAGTAGTAACGACAGGGGGTCTTTGGAA. V usage is TRBV19 and J usage is TRBJ1-1; TRBD1 matches at 9 bases. The CDR3 end falls 3 residues outside the read, so it is completed with the germline J gene. The CDR3 loop spans 14 amino acids. The germline CDR1 and CDR2 sequences are LNHDA and SQIVND (reference sequence).

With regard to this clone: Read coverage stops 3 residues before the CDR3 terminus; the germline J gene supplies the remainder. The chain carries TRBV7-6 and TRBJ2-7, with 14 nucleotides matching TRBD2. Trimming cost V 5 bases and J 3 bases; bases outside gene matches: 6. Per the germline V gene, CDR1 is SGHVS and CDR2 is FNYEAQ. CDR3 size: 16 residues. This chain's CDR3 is CASSQAGTSGSYEQYF. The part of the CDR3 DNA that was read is TGTGCCAGCAGCCAAGCCGGGACTAGCGGGAGCTACGAG.